The text below deals with one T cell receptor beta chain. Germline V gene sequence: CDR1 KGHDR, CDR2 SFDVKD. The trim removed 4 bases at V and 1 base at J, leaving 4 bases unmatched. This CDR3 contains 15 residues. This entry belongs to a study of blood T cell repertoires in COVID-19. Study details: Donors in the United States, Italy and Spain gave samples during acute or convalescent COVID-19.

In the study's own analysis: It was from reference gene primer amplification that nucleated cell counts were estimated. This table comes from immunoSEQ multiplex PCR, and its TCRdb copy is limited to in-frame clones, with some not included. The V and J calls and clone size are taken from that table; D and trimming were inferred from the DNA. The sample holds about 80,000 clones, 70% to 80% seen once. This sequence was found in a man in his sixties or seventies with active or convalescent COVID-19. The source material was peripheral blood. V usage is TRBV24-1 and J usage is TRBJ1-2; 8 nucleotides match TRBD1. Here the CDR3 DNA reads TGTGCCACCAGTGACCGTGGACAGGGTAACTATGGCTACACCTTC. Its protein product is CATSDRGQGNYGYTF.